This TCR beta chain was captured in a study of blood T cell repertoires in COVID-19. Overall study context: There were acute and convalescent COVID-19 samples, and they came from the United States, Italy and Spain.

Per the study methods: Estimation of nucleated cell counts was performed using reference gene primer amplification. The data were produced by immunoSEQ multiplex PCR, yet TCRdb's version contains in-frame clones alone and is incomplete. Clone size and V and J calls were adopted from that table, with D and trimming inferred from the DNA. Of about 120,000 clones in the sample, roughly 91% are singletons; the top ten hold under 20%. Trimming pared 1 base from V and 3 bases from J, leaving 13 bases between. This CDR3 has 15 amino acids. CDR1 and CDR2 from the germline V gene are SNHLY and FYNNEI. Sequencing used peripheral blood. The source of this sequence is a human donor with acute or convalescent COVID-19. The donor label of this sample is uncertain. V and J are TRBV2 and TRBJ2-7, with D possibly TRBD2 on 6 matching bases. The CDR3 nucleotides are TGTGCCAGCAGTGAAGGCACCGGGAGTAGCTACGAGCAGTACTTC. Protein: CASSEGTGSSYEQYF.